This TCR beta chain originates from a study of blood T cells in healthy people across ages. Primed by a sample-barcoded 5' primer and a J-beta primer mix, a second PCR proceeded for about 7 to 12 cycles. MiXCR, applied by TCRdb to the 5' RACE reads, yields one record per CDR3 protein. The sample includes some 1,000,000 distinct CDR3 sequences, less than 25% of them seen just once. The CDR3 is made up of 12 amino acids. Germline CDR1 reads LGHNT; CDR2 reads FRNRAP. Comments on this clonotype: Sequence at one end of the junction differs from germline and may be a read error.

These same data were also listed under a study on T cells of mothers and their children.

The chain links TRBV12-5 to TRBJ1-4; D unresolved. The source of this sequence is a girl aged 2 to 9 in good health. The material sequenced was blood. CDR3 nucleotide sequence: TGTGCTAGTGGTTTGCCCAATGGAAAACTGTTTTTT. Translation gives CASGLPNGKLFF.